What follows are 22 T cell receptor beta chains derived from one specimen sequenced in a study of T-cell memory formation after mild COVID-19. TCRdb processed the 5' RACE reads anew with MiXCR; each CDR3 protein has one entry. The data show around 500,000 distinct CDR3 sequences, 15% to 20% seen once. Source material: PBMCs or a T cell subset sorted from them (not recorded which). The receptors stem from an adult woman who had mild COVID-19 (a few samples of this study predate the infection). Cell type and time point are not known.

This clonotype was counted only a few times. V is TRBV12-5 and J is TRBJ2-1, with 7 bases fitting TRBD1. The CDR3 totals 13 residues. J was trimmed by 5 bases and V by 5 bases; bases with no gene match: 3. In germline, CDR1 is LGHNT, CDR2 FRNRAP. In nucleotides, the CDR3 is TGTGCTAGTGGTCCCGACAGGGACAATGAGCAGTTCTTC. This sequence encodes CASGPDRDNEQFF.

This clonotype was found a few times. The chain combines TRBV5-1 with TRBJ2-7; D might be TRBD1 (5 bases). CDR1 and CDR2 from the germline V gene are SGHRS and YFSETQ. CDR3 size: 14 residues. The germline V and J ends were trimmed by 0 bases and 2 bases, with 9 bases remaining between them. The CDR3, as DNA: TGCGCCAGCAGCTTGGTGGGCAGGGCCTACGAGCAGTACTTC. It specifies CASSLVGRAYEQYF.

This clonotype was seen a handful of times. This chain connects TRBV29-1 to TRBJ2-3; TRBD1 matches at 7 bases. V shed 8 bases and J 2 bases; nucleotides not matched to a gene: 7. The CDR3 length is 13 residues. CDR1 SQVTM and CDR2 ANQGSEA come from the germline V gene. This CDR3 is CSTRQGNTDTQYF. In DNA form, the CDR3 reads TGCAGCACCCGACAGGGAAACACAGATACGCAGTATTTT.

This chain links TRBV12-3 or TRBV12-4 with TRBJ2-7; D ambiguous. V was pared by 3 bases and J by 2 bases, with 8 bases between. The CDR3 has 13 amino acids. CDR3 sequence: CASSFRSPYEQYF. The CDR3 DNA follows: TGTGCCAGCAGTTTTAGGAGCCCCTACGAGCAGTACTTC.

This clonotype was counted at least ten times. The chain is built from TRBV7-2 and TRBJ2-1; either TRBD1 or TRBD2 may supply D (6 bases each). Germline V gene lookup returns CDR1 SGHTA and CDR2 FQGNSA. This CDR3 contains 15 residues. Trimming left V 1 base short and J 9 bases short, with 16 bases between. The CDR3 bases are TGTGCCAGCAGCTTAGGGCCAACAGGGACTCGTGAGCAGTTCTTC. It translates to CASSLGPTGTREQFF. Full variable domain (remainder filled in from reference TRBV7-2 and TRBJ2-1): GAGVSQSPSNKVTEKGKDVELRCDPISGHTALYWYRQSLGQGLEFLIYFQGNSAPDKSGLPSDRFSAERTGGSVSTLTIQRTQQEDSAVYLCASSLGPTGTREQFFGPGTRLTVL.

This clonotype was counted only a few times. V usage is TRBV19 and J usage is TRBJ2-7; D is ambiguous. Germline assignment: CDR1 LNHDA and CDR2 SQIVND (reference sequence). The CDR3 runs 14 residues. Trimming cost V 5 bases and J 2 bases, with 13 bases left between them. The CDR3 DNA reads TGTGCCAGTAGTTGGACCAACGGCCCCTACGAGCAGTACTTC. It specifies CASSWTNGPYEQYF.

This clonotype showed up just a few times. The chain carries TRBV4-1 and TRBJ1-1; TRBD1 aligns across 7 bases. The CDR3 is 14 amino acids. Germline CDR1 MGHRA, CDR2 YSYEKL. The ends lost 0 bases at V and 5 bases at J; junction bases unmatched: 3. CDR3 protein: CASSQDHRGTEAFF. CDR3 coding DNA: TGCGCCAGCAGCCAAGATCACAGGGGTACTGAAGCTTTCTTT.

The sample holds a few counts of this clonotype. The rearrangement joins TRBV12-5 to TRBJ2-1; D may be TRBD2 (6 bases). This CDR3 has 15 residues. The germline V gene has CDR1 LGHNT and CDR2 FRNRAP. Trimming left V 8 bases short and J 4 bases short, with 18 bases between. The chain's CDR3 is CASSSRRDWYNEQFF. DNA for the CDR3: TGTGCTAGTTCCTCGAGGCGGGATTGGTACAATGAGCAGTTCTTC.

This chain joins TRBV6-4 and TRBJ2-1, with D unclear. The CDR3 consists of 15 residues. The germline CDR1 and CDR2 sequences are MRHNA and SNTAGT. V lost 6 bases and J 1 base, leaving 13 bases between the germline ends. CDR3 sequence reads: CASRRSLDSYNEQFF. CDR3 sequence (DNA): TGTGCCAGCAGAAGGTCGCTAGATTCCTACAATGAGCAGTTCTTC.

The chain is built from TRBV10-3 and TRBJ1-1; 10 nucleotides align to TRBD1. Trimming cost V 8 bases and J 4 bases; bases outside gene matches: 7. The CDR3 totals 14 residues. The germline gives CDR1 ENHRY, CDR2 SYGVKD. CDR3 amino acids: CAIHRDRGITEAFF. The CDR3, as DNA: TGTGCCATCCACCGGGACAGGGGTATCACTGAAGCTTTCTTT.

V usage is TRBV20-1 and J usage is TRBJ2-7, with 14 bases aligning to TRBD2. V lost 3 bases and J lost 5; bases outside the gene matches: 6. Looked up from germline, CDR1 is DFQATT and CDR2 is SNEGSKA (reference sequence). This CDR3 spans 15 amino acids. CDR3 sequence (DNA): TGCAGTGCTAGCCGGACTAGCGGGAGGAGCGACGAGCAGTACTTC. It codes for CSASRTSGRSDEQYF.

The chain recombines TRBV12-3 or TRBV12-4 with TRBJ2-7, with D tentatively TRBD1 (5 bases). V was clipped by 6 bases and J by 3 bases, with 12 bases between them. This CDR3 contains 13 residues. CDR3 DNA: TGTGCCAGCAGCTCCGGACACAACTACGAGCAGTACTTC. It codes for CASSSGHNYEQYF.

This clonotype turned up a few times. The genes are TRBV12-3 or TRBV12-4 and TRBJ1-3, with D perhaps matching TRBD1 (5 bases). The germline V and J ends were trimmed by 1 base and 0 bases, with 10 bases remaining between them. The CDR3 contains 16 residues. DNA of the CDR3: TGTGCCAGCAGTTTAGGGGTAGGGACCTCTGGAAACACCATATATTTT. Amino acid sequence: CASSLGVGTSGNTIYF.

Note on this clonotype: Relative to the germline gene, one junction end is altered; a read error may explain this. The V call is TRBV5-1, the J call TRBJ1-5; 7 positions agree with TRBD1. The CDR3 is made up of 13 amino acids. Per the germline V gene, CDR1 is SGHRS and CDR2 is YFSETQ. The CDR3 DNA is TGCGCCAGCAGCCCACAGGGGAATCCGCCCCAGCATTTT. Translation gives CASSPQGNPPQHF.

This clonotype showed up just a few times. The chain is built from TRBV20-1 and TRBJ1-2; D is uncertain. V was trimmed by 3 bases and J by 4 bases, leaving 15 bases between them. Per germline, CDR1 DFQATT and CDR2 SNEGSKA (reference sequence). The CDR3 has 14 residues. The CDR3 loop is CSARGRDTIYGYTF. Written as DNA, the CDR3 is TGCAGTGCTAGGGGGAGGGATACGATCTATGGCTACACCTTC.

This clonotype showed up just a few times. The rearrangement links TRBV15 to TRBJ2-2, with D unresolved. From germline, CDR1 is LNHNV and CDR2 YYDKDF (reference sequence). Trimming cost V 2 bases and J 5 bases, with 9 bases left between them. The CDR3 totals 14 residues. CDR3 region: CATSRNLGTGELFF. The CDR3 bases are TGTGCCACCAGCAGAAATCTTGGGACCGGGGAGCTGTTTTTT. The entire variable domain, with the rest obtained from reference TRBV15 and TRBJ2-2, is as follows: DAMVIQNPRYQVTQFGKPVTLSCSQTLNHNVMYWYQQKSSQAPKLLFHYYDKDFNNEADTPDNFQSRRPNTSFCFLDIRSPGLGDTAMYLCATSRNLGTGELFFGEGSRLTVL.

This clonotype was seen repeatedly, ten times or more. The J gene is TRBJ2-1, the V gene TRBV7-9, with 10 bases aligning to TRBD2. The V gene end was trimmed by 6 bases and the J gene end by 2 bases; junction bases not matched to a gene: 4. This CDR3 is 15 amino acids long. Germline values: CDR1 SEHNR, CDR2 FQNEAQ (reference sequence). CDR3 in amino acids: CASRHTSGTYNEQFF. As DNA, the CDR3 is TGTGCCAGCAGACATACTAGCGGGACCTACAATGAGCAGTTCTTC.

The chain recombines TRBV12-3 or TRBV12-4 with TRBJ1-1; 8 bases are shared with TRBD1. Trimming took 4 bases from V and 4 from J; bases not matched to a gene: 8. The CDR3 loop spans 15 amino acids. The CDR3 DNA follows: TGTGCCAGCAGTTCAGGGACAGGAGGGACCACTGAAGCTTTCTTT. Protein product: CASSSGTGGTTEAFF.

The gene calls are TRBV18 and TRBJ1-1; tentatively, D is TRBD1 (5 bases). Trimming left V 4 bases short and J 5 bases short, with 20 bases between. This CDR3 comprises 16 residues. Germline values: CDR1 KGHSH, CDR2 LQKENI. CDR3 sequence: CASSLNAGLLGTEAFF. CDR3 in DNA: TGTGCCAGCTCACTGAACGCGGGACTTCTGGGTACTGAAGCTTTCTTT.

This CDR3 reads CSAPGTGTDTQYF. The CDR3 bases are TGCAGTGCGCCCGGGACAGGCACAGATACGCAGTATTTT. The chain recombines TRBV20-1 with TRBJ2-3, with TRBD1 identical over 7 bases. Germline lookup yields CDR1 DFQATT and CDR2 SNEGSKA (reference sequence). The trim removed 6 bases at V and 1 base at J, leaving 4 bases unmatched. The CDR3 length is 13 residues.

The chain couples TRBV12-3 or TRBV12-4 to TRBJ2-6; 7 positions match TRBD1. The trim removed 7 bases at V and 0 bases at J, leaving 12 bases unmatched. The length of the CDR3 is 18 residues. The CDR3 protein is CASKPGQSLASGANVLTF. The CDR3 region has the DNA TGTGCCAGCAAACCGGGACAGAGCCTAGCCTCTGGGGCCAACGTCCTGACTTTC.

The chain joins TRBV4-1 to TRBJ2-7; 9 nucleotides agree with TRBD1. The J segment lost 1 base and the V segment lost 0 bases, leaving 4 bases of the junction unmatched. This CDR3 is 16 amino acids long. Per the germline V gene, CDR1 is MGHRA and CDR2 is YSYEKL. The CDR3 reads CASSQDRDRVSYEQYF. CDR3 nucleotide sequence: TGCGCCAGCAGCCAAGACCGGGACAGGGTATCCTACGAGCAGTACTTC.